A selection of T cell receptor beta chains follows, all from one sample in a study of CD8+CD57+ T cells in acquired aplastic anemia. Via MiXCR, TCRdb re-called the reads, giving one row per CDR3 protein. Seen here are tens of thousands of distinct CDR3 sequences, roughly 63% observed once, and the top ten hold 59%. The sample consisted of sorted CD4+, CD8+, or CD8+CD57+ T cells (not recorded which) from PBMCs. The receptors come from a human donor with aplastic anemia. Each CDR3 is given without its conserved first and last residue. Clone size, where shown, is once, few, many, or a class for clones that have expanded.

ASSSVDRRNTIY,.,TRBJ1-3,TRBV6-5
SVEGRDYEQY,.,TRBJ2-7,TRBV29-1
SARDVKGTY,.,TRBJ2-3,TRBV20-1
SARDGRDIYNEQF,.,TRBJ2-1,TRBV20-1
ASSPSRGGGGYGYT,.,TRBJ1-2,TRBV3-1
SASEGLPGEKLF,once,TRBJ1-4,TRBV29-1
ASSEAVPFSGGTSRETQY,many,TRBJ2-5,TRBV6-1
ASSGDSNYYGYT,.,TRBJ1-2,TRBV2
ASSRGRGNSPLH,.,TRBJ1-6,TRBV2
ATSDPGHTEAF,few,TRBJ1-1,TRBV24-1
ATSSRSGDYNEQF,.,TRBJ2-1,TRBV15
ASSQYGESTDTQY,.,TRBJ2-3,TRBV5-1
ASSEGVGTSTNDNTDTQY,few,TRBJ2-3,TRBV25-1